Here is one T cell receptor (beta chain) with its context. As yet, its antigen is unknown. The record originates from a study of cytomegalovirus exposure and HLA in healthy donors. Findings and limits, study-wide: Indistinguishability led to the exclusion of some V segments, TRBV6-2 and TRBV6-3 included. Specificity of three CMV-associated chains for CMV antigens was verified in vitro. Reported findings show TCR beta sequences accurately forecast HLA-A and HLA-B alleles in most subjects.

The PCR was carried out with 60 Vbeta primers and 13 Jbeta primers. The table came from immunoSEQ multiplex PCR; TCRdb's copy has only in-frame clones and leaves some out. The sample holds around 100,000 clones, 70% to 80% seen once. The germline V gene encodes CDR1 LNHNV and CDR2 YYDKDF (reference sequence). The V end was cut by 0 bases, the J end by 3 bases, with 15 bases between. The CDR3 runs to 17 residues. The sequence derives from a woman aged 60-75 years in good health and CMV-seropositive. This chain connects TRBV15 to TRBJ2-1, with D possibly being TRBD2 (6 bases). The sample was PBMCs. The chain's CDR3 is CATSRDPPGSFYNEQFF. Here the CDR3 DNA reads TGTGCCACCAGCAGAGACCCGCCCGGGAGTTTCTACAATGAGCAGTTCTTC.